Sequencing of this T cell receptor (beta chain) was carried out in a study of T cells in Graves' hyperthyroidism and ophthalmopathy. In the study overall: Peripheral blood was acquired at first diagnosis, ahead of any therapy whatsoever.

The CDR3 is 11 residues long. Germline V gene lookup returns CDR1 DFQATT and CDR2 SNEGSKA (reference sequence). This clonotype was recorded only once. Amplified regions were TCR beta CDR3 sequences from RNA transcripts. The TCR CDR3 first-round RT-PCR relied on the HTBI primer set. TCRdb re-analysed the multiplex PCR reads in MiXCR, keeping a single row per CDR3 protein. Altogether approximately 490,000 distinct CDR3 sequences are present, 20% to 25% being singletons, with the ten largest covering about half. This receptor was identified in a woman in her seventies with Graves' ophthalmopathy. Sequenced: blood. The V call is TRBV20-1, the J call TRBJ1-1, with a weak D call TRBD1 (6 bases). Written as DNA, the CDR3 is TGCAGCCAGGGGAAAGGTGGCGAAGCTTTCTTT. It codes for CSQGKGGEAFF.